One sample yielded the 7 T cell receptor beta chains listed below, sequenced in a study of post-analysis software for immune sequencing data. Researchers reported that TCR beta cDNA libraries carried unique molecular identifiers. TCRdb analysed the PCR reads with MiXCR anew, one entry per CDR3 protein. The sample yields approximately 460,000 distinct CDR3 sequences, approximately 46% seen once. Points from the study as a whole: TRBV5-6, TRBV5-1 and TRBV20-1 belonged to a set of a few TRBV segments that were more frequent in patients than controls.

Their specific antigens are unknown. Sequencing used blood. These receptors originate from a girl aged 10-17 years with multiple sclerosis.

V gene TRBV12-3 or TRBV12-4 combines with J gene TRBJ1-5; tentative D call: TRBD1 (5 bases). The CDR3 runs to 14 residues. V shed 3 bases and J shed 4 bases, with 10 bases lying between them. The DNA of the CDR3 is TGTGCCAGCAGTTTTCAGACAGAAAATCAGCCCCAGCATTTT. This sequence encodes CASSFQTENQPQHF.

The gene calls are TRBV7-2 and TRBJ2-7; D may be TRBD2 (6 bases). Between the trimmed V and J ends, which lost 1 base and 3 bases, there was a span of 13 bases. CDR1 and CDR2 (germline): SGHTA, FQGNSA. This CDR3 has 15 residues. CDR3 sequence: CASSLGTGAFYEQYF. CDR3 bases: TGTGCCAGCAGCTTAGGGACGGGAGCTTTCTACGAGCAGTACTTC.

The chain carries TRBV20-1 and TRBJ1-1; 8 bases line up with TRBD1. Unmatched junction bases numbered 11, after V lost 6 bases and J lost 5 bases. The CDR3 contains 14 residues. CDR1 and CDR2 (germline): DFQATT, SNEGSKA (reference sequence). As DNA, the CDR3 is TGCAGTGCGCGGACAGGGACGGAGAGAACTGAAGCTTTCTTT. The encoded protein is CSARTGTERTEAFF.

This clonotype was seen only a few times. This chain joins TRBV5-1 and TRBJ2-3, with D possibly TRBD1 on 6 matching bases. Germline V gene sequence: CDR1 SGHRS, CDR2 YFSETQ. The CDR3 loop spans 15 amino acids. The germline V and J ends were trimmed by 5 bases and 4 bases, with 17 bases remaining between them. CDR3 region: CASRTGTTGPDTQYF. CDR3 bases: TGCGCCAGCAGGACTGGGACCACAGGGCCAGATACGCAGTATTTT.

Concerning this clonotype: The germline gene is not matched at one end of the junction; a read error may be the cause. V gene TRBV7-9 combines with J gene TRBJ2-7, with a tentative D call TRBD2 (5 bases). Germline V CDR1 and CDR2: SEHNR, FQNEAQ (reference sequence). The CDR3 runs to 11 residues. DNA of the CDR3: TGTGTCAGCAGCGCGGGCTACGAGCAGTACTTC. Its protein product is CVSSAGYEQYF.

The chain couples TRBV7-2 to TRBJ2-1; 7 bases line up with TRBD2. The CDR3 has 16 residues. The germline gives CDR1 SGHTA, CDR2 FQGNSA. V gave up 2 bases and J gave up 6 bases; unmatched junction bases: 10. The CDR3 protein is CASSLPAGDSANEQFF. The CDR3 DNA sequence: TGTGCCAGCAGCTTACCGGCGGGAGATTCTGCCAATGAGCAGTTCTTC. The variable domain in full, with the rest retrieved from reference TRBV7-2 and TRBJ2-1, is GAGVSQSPSNKVTEKGKDVELRCDPISGHTALYWYRQSLGQGLEFLIYFQGNSAPDKSGLPSDRFSAERTGGSVSTLTIQRTQQEDSAVYLCASSLPAGDSANEQFFGPGTRLTVL.

The chain employs TRBV29-1 and TRBJ1-2, with D unresolved. V was clipped by 6 bases and J by 5 bases, with 10 bases between them. The CDR3 contains 11 residues. The germline gives CDR1 SQVTM, CDR2 ANQGSEA. The CDR3 DNA reads as TGCAGCGTCGTGGGCCGTTATGGCTACACCTTC. This gives the protein CSVVGRYGYTF.